These 32 T cell receptor beta chains originate from one sample sequenced in a study of TIL therapy for anti-PD-1-resistant metastatic lung cancer. The immunoSEQ assay was v3. Profiled with immunoSEQ multiplex PCR; TCRdb holds only in-frame clones, not every one. The table includes approximately 95,000 clones, less than 70% detected once. As to time point: pre-treatment sample, taken before nivolumab and TIL therapy. Tumor tissue came from excised metastases, mostly pleural nodules or supraclavicular lymph nodes. This material consisted of tumor tissue, taken at baseline. These receptors originate from a person aged 25 to 85 with non-small cell lung cancer.

The chain carries TRBV7-8 and TRBJ2-3; the D gene is possibly TRBD2 (6 bases). CDR3 length equals 16 residues. Germline V gene data show CDR1 as SGHVS and CDR2 as FQNEAQ. Trimming pared 5 bases from V and 0 bases from J, leaving 15 bases between. The chain's CDR3 is CASSPSRGISTDTQYF. CDR3 coding DNA: TGTGCCAGCAGCCCCTCCCGGGGGATTAGCACAGATACGCAGTATTTT.

The chain joins TRBV6-6 to TRBJ1-1, with 7 bases identical to TRBD1. V was clipped by 0 bases and J by 1 base; unmatched bases: 2. Per the germline V gene, CDR1 is MNHNY and CDR2 is SVGAGI (reference sequence). This CDR3 region has 15 residues. DNA of the CDR3: TGTGCCAGCAGTTACTCGGACAGGCCGAACACTGAAGCTTTCTTT. Translating gives CASSYSDRPNTEAFF.

J is TRBJ1-1 and V is TRBV7-2; D gene uncertain. The CDR3 is 14 residues long. Germline CDR1 is SGHTA and CDR2 is FQGNSA. Trimming removed 7 bases at V and 0 bases at J, with 12 bases between. In nucleotides, the CDR3 is TGTGCCAGCAACGAAGGGCCCATGAACACTGAAGCTTTCTTT. This translates into CASNEGPMNTEAFF.

This clone was detected a few times. The chain carries TRBV16 and TRBJ1-1, with a weak D call TRBD1 (6 bases). CDR1 is KGHSY, CDR2 FQNENV, per germline. The CDR3 is made up of 15 amino acids. The V and J ends lost 7 bases and 1 base respectively, with 16 bases between them. CDR3 in amino acids: CASIPRRTANTEAFF. CDR3 coding DNA: TGTGCCAGCATCCCACGACGGACAGCGAACACTGAAGCTTTCTTT.

The rearrangement uses TRBV7-6 and TRBJ2-1; a possible D gene is TRBD2 (5 bases). Trimming pared 5 bases from V and 0 bases from J, leaving 14 bases between. The germline CDR1 and CDR2 sequences are SGHVS and FNYEAQ. CDR3 length: 16 amino acids. This chain's CDR3 is CASSPLWELSYNEQFF. The CDR3, as DNA: TGTGCCAGCAGCCCACTTTGGGAGCTCTCCTACAATGAGCAGTTCTTC.

This clone was seen only a few times. The chain employs TRBV6-4 and TRBJ2-2, with D hard to call. Per the germline V gene, CDR1 is MRHNA and CDR2 is SNTAGT. Trimming took 0 bases from V and 0 from J, leaving 8 bases between them. The CDR3 runs 16 residues. This CDR3 reads CASSDSNNANTGELFF. CDR3 DNA sequence: TGTGCCAGCAGTGACTCGAACAACGCGAACACCGGGGAGCTGTTTTTT.

The chain uses TRBV5-1 and TRBJ1-1; 7 bases align to TRBD1. V lost 4 bases and J lost 1; bases outside the gene matches: 10. CDR1 is SGHRS, CDR2 YFSETQ, per germline. This CDR3 region has 16 residues. The CDR3 protein is CASSRTGVVENTEAFF. The CDR3 DNA reads TGCGCCAGCAGCCGCACAGGGGTTGTGGAGAACACTGAAGCTTTCTTT.

DNA of the CDR3: TGTGCCAGCAGCTTGGTTGGTCCCGAGGAGCAGTACTTC. Translation gives CASSLVGPEEQYF. This chain connects TRBV5-6 to TRBJ2-7; D is unresolved. V lost 0 bases and J lost 7, with 11 bases in between. The germline V gene encodes CDR1 SGHDT and CDR2 YYEEEE. This CDR3 has 13 residues. The full variable domain, with the rest looked up from reference TRBV5-6 and TRBJ2-7, is DAGVTQSPTHLIKTRGQQVTLRCSPKSGHDTVSWYQQALGQGPQFIFQYYEEEERQRGNFPDRFSGHQFPNYSSELNVNALLLGDSALYLCASSLVGPEEQYFGPGTRLTVT.

This chain connects TRBV18 to TRBJ1-5; TRBD1 matches at 7 bases. Germline-derived CDR1 and CDR2 are KGHSH and LQKENI. The junction had 11 bases not matched to a gene; V was cut back by 2 bases and J by 1 base. This CDR3 has 18 amino acids. CDR3 loop: CASSPVSAGGGSNQPQHF. In DNA, the CDR3 is TGTGCCAGCTCACCAGTTTCGGCAGGGGGAGGGAGCAATCAGCCCCAGCATTTT.

The chain carries TRBV6-5 and TRBJ2-7, with D hard to call. V was shortened by 4 bases and J by 9 bases, with 16 bases between the two germline ends. Germline CDR1 reads MNHEY; CDR2 reads SVGAGI. This CDR3 has 13 residues. Here the CDR3 DNA reads TGTGCCAGCAGTTTCGAAAGGGCTCGGCGGCAGTACTTC. Protein sequence: CASSFERARRQYF.

The chain has TRBV9 and TRBJ1-4; 10 nucleotides match TRBD1. Germline CDR1 reads SGDLS; CDR2 reads YYNGEE. The CDR3 contains 16 residues. Trimming removed 3 bases from V and 4 bases from J; junction bases left unmatched: 6. The CDR3 nucleotides read TGTGCCAGCAGCGCAGGGACAGGGGTTATTAATGAAAAACTGTTTTTT. It yields the protein CASSAGTGVINEKLFF. Drawing the rest from reference TRBV9 and TRBJ1-4, the complete variable domain is DSGVTQTPKHLITATGQRVTLRCSPRSGDLSVYWYQQSLDQGLQFLIQYYNGEERAKGNILERFSAQQFPDLHSELNLSSLELGDSALYFCASSAGTGVINEKLFFGSGTQLSVL.

This chain connects TRBV30 to TRBJ1-4, with no clear D. The CDR3 contains 15 residues. Germline CDR1 GTSNPN, CDR2 SVGIG (reference sequence). V gave up 3 bases and J gave up 3 bases, with 14 bases separating them. The CDR3 DNA sequence: TGTGCCTGGAGCCATCCGAGAGTGCCTAATGAAAAACTGTTTTTT. This codes for CAWSHPRVPNEKLFF.

The chain joins TRBV5-1 to TRBJ1-1, with D possibly being TRBD1 (6 bases). Trimming removed 4 bases from V and 4 bases from J, with 20 bases in between. CDR1 is SGHRS and CDR2 is YFSETQ in the germline V gene. The CDR3 is 16 residues long. CDR3 nucleotide sequence: TGCGCCAGCAGCGTTATGGGGCAGGGAGGGGGCACTGAAGCTTTCTTT. The encoded protein is CASSVMGQGGGTEAFF.

CDR3 amino acids: CASSKTSGYEQYF. CDR3 sequence (DNA): TGTGCCAGCAGTAAGACTAGCGGGTACGAGCAGTACTTC. V and J are TRBV3-1 (or the pseudogene TRBV3-2) and TRBJ2-7; 10 positions match TRBD2. This CDR3 spans 13 amino acids. Germline CDR1 and CDR2: LGHDT and YNNKEL (reference sequence). With V trimmed by 6 bases and J by 4 bases, 3 bases remained unmatched.

The chain has TRBV7-3 and TRBJ1-2; 7 nucleotides agree with TRBD1. The CDR3 has 13 residues. V lost 5 bases and J lost 7; bases outside the gene matches: 7. Per the germline V gene, CDR1 is SGHTA and CDR2 is FQGTGA. The CDR3 here is CASSPRGNGGYTF. CDR3 bases: TGTGCCAGCAGCCCCAGGGGGAACGGTGGCTACACCTTC.

The CDR3 reads CASRRGGPDSNQPQHF. The CDR3 DNA is TGTGCCAGTAGGAGGGGGGGGCCTGATAGCAATCAGCCCCAGCATTTT. The chain couples TRBV19 to TRBJ1-5, with D maybe TRBD1 (6 bases). V was pared by 6 bases and J by 0 bases, with 15 bases between. Germline lookup yields CDR1 LNHDA and CDR2 SQIVND (reference sequence). The CDR3 totals 16 residues.

The chain recombines TRBV5-1 with TRBJ2-2; 8 positions match TRBD1. The CDR3 has 16 amino acids. Losses at the gene ends were 2 bases for V and 4 bases for J; bases not matched to a gene: 7. Germline CDR1 SGHRS, CDR2 YFSETQ. The chain's CDR3 is CASSFMTGVITGELFF. CDR3 nucleotides: TGCGCCAGCAGCTTTATGACAGGGGTAATCACCGGGGAGCTGTTTTTT.

In this sample, this clone turned up a few times. The chain links TRBV2 to TRBJ2-2; D gene uncertain. Trimming took off 4 bases at V and 4 bases at J, with 16 bases between the two ends. Germline CDR1 SNHLY, CDR2 FYNNEI. The CDR3 has 16 residues. The chain's CDR3 is CASSVNPRASTGELFF. Here the CDR3 DNA reads TGTGCCAGCAGTGTAAACCCTAGGGCCTCCACCGGGGAGCTGTTTTTT.

The chain has TRBV9 and TRBJ1-6; 8 nucleotides agree with TRBD1. CDR1 and CDR2 from the germline V gene are SGDLS and YYNGEE. V trimming: 0 bases; J trimming: 1 base; junction bases outside the gene matches: 9. The CDR3 totals 19 residues. This chain's CDR3 is CASSVEDGQGESYNSPLHF. The CDR3 DNA sequence: TGTGCCAGCAGCGTAGAGGACGGACAGGGTGAGTCCTATAATTCACCCCTCCACTTT.

This chain uses TRBV9 with TRBJ2-3, with 10 bases fitting TRBD2. The length of the CDR3 is 19 residues. J lost 0 bases, V lost 4 bases, and 14 bases had no gene match. The germline V gene has CDR1 SGDLS and CDR2 YYNGEE. The CDR3 region has the DNA TGTGCCAGCAGCCGTCTCGGTAGCGGACTAGCGGCTAGCACAGATACGCAGTATTTT. Encoded protein: CASSRLGSGLAASTDTQYF.

The CDR3, as DNA: TGCGCCATCCCCTCAACTAATGAAAAACTGTTTTTT. Residues: CAIPSTNEKLFF. The rearrangement joins TRBV10-2 to TRBJ1-4, with D unclear. This CDR3 is 12 amino acids long. Deletions cut 10 bases from V and 0 bases from J, with 6 bases between. CDR1 and CDR2 (germline): WSHSY, SAAADI.

The genes are TRBV19 and TRBJ1-1, with D maybe TRBD1 (6 bases). This CDR3 region has 15 residues. V was shortened by 7 bases and J by 0 bases, with 15 bases between the two germline ends. The germline V gene has CDR1 LNHDA and CDR2 SQIVND (reference sequence). CDR3 bases: TGTGCCAGTAATGGGGCAGGGGATATGAACACTGAAGCTTTCTTT. Translated, it gives CASNGAGDMNTEAFF.

The chain employs TRBV10-3 and TRBJ1-1; D unclear. Looked up from germline, CDR1 is ENHRY and CDR2 is SYGVKD. CDR3 length equals 11 residues. V lost 5 bases to trimming and J lost 4 bases, with 5 bases between them. The CDR3 protein is CAISTSTEAFF. Written as DNA, the CDR3 is TGTGCCATCAGTACCTCCACTGAAGCTTTCTTT.

The rearrangement links TRBV5-5 to TRBJ1-5; maybe TRBD1 (6 bases). V was cut by 0 bases and J by 9 bases, with 13 bases left in between. This CDR3 has 14 residues. Germline V CDR1 and CDR2: SGHKS, YYEKEE (reference sequence). The CDR3 coding sequence is TGTGCCAGCAGCTTGGAGACAGGCGGAGGGCCCCAGCATTTT. Protein sequence: CASSLETGGGPQHF.

J is TRBJ2-5 and V is TRBV11-2; maybe TRBD1 (6 bases). CDR1 and CDR2 from the germline V gene are SGHAT and FQNNGV. V was shortened by 1 base and J by 5 bases, with 8 bases between the two germline ends. This CDR3 contains 13 residues. The CDR3 here is CASSLARGETQYF. DNA for the CDR3: TGTGCCAGCAGCTTAGCCAGGGGCGAGACCCAGTACTTC.

This chain links TRBV18 with TRBJ1-1; 7 bases match TRBD1. Germline CDR1 and CDR2: KGHSH and LQKENI. V dropped 0 bases and J dropped 1; count of bases not matched to a gene: 11. The CDR3 sequence is 18 residues long. The CDR3 DNA sequence: TGTGCCAGCTCACCACCCTACACTTTGACAGGGTGGAACACTGAAGCTTTCTTT. Translated, it gives CASSPPYTLTGWNTEAFF.

This clone was picked up a small number of times. The V gene is TRBV29-1, the J gene TRBJ2-7; 7 bases match TRBD1. CDR1 is SQVTM, CDR2 ANQGSEA, per germline. This CDR3 is built from 13 residues. After removal of 7 bases from V and 5 bases from J, the junction contained 11 bases not matched to a gene. CDR3 loop: CSAGYRGADEQYF. The CDR3 DNA reads TGCAGCGCGGGTTACAGGGGCGCCGACGAGCAGTACTTC.

The V call is TRBV7-2, the J call TRBJ2-7, with 7 bases matching TRBD2. V lost 1 base, J lost 5 bases, and 5 bases stayed unmatched. This CDR3 contains 14 residues. The germline V gene encodes CDR1 SGHTA and CDR2 FQGNSA. CDR3 sequence reads: CASSLVAGAHEQYF. The CDR3 coding sequence is TGTGCCAGCAGCTTAGTGGCGGGAGCCCACGAGCAGTACTTC.

V usage is TRBV7-6 and J usage is TRBJ2-5, with D uncertain. V lost 0 bases and J lost 5, with 16 bases in between. This CDR3 is built from 16 residues. Germline lookup yields CDR1 SGHVS and CDR2 FNYEAQ. The CDR3 protein is CASSLAPPRSGETQYF. CDR3 bases: TGTGCCAGCAGCTTAGCGCCCCCGCGATCTGGGGAGACCCAGTACTTC.

The chain couples TRBV7-8 to TRBJ2-1; TRBD2 agrees at 10 bases. Germline V gene lookup returns CDR1 SGHVS and CDR2 FQNEAQ. J was trimmed by 4 bases and V by 2 bases; bases with no gene match: 2. The CDR3 consists of 15 residues. The CDR3 is CASSLPSGSYNEQFF. The CDR3 DNA reads as TGTGCCAGCAGCTTACCTAGCGGGAGTTACAATGAGCAGTTCTTC. The full variable domain, its missing parts supplied by reference TRBV7-8 and TRBJ2-1, is GAGVSQSPRYKVAKRGQDVALRCDPISGHVSLFWYQQALGQGPEFLTYFQNEAQLDKSGLPSDRFFAERPEGSVSTLKIQRTQQEDSAVYLCASSLPSGSYNEQFFGPGTRLTVL.

The chain has TRBV24-1 and TRBJ1-1; possibly TRBD1 for D (5 bases). V lost 4 bases and J 4 bases, leaving 9 bases between the germline ends. Germline CDR1 reads KGHDR; CDR2 reads SFDVKD. The CDR3 has 13 amino acids. The DNA of the CDR3 is TGTGCCACCAGTGACTCTACAGGCACTGAAGCTTTCTTT. Encoded protein: CATSDSTGTEAFF.

The CDR3 DNA sequence: TGTGCCAGTAGTAAGAGGGAACAAGGGAGGGCTGAAGCTTTCTTT. Amino acid sequence: CASSKREQGRAEAFF. The chain carries TRBV19 and TRBJ1-1; D remains unclear. Deletions cut 4 bases from V and 6 bases from J, with 18 bases between. Germline V CDR1 and CDR2: LNHDA, SQIVND (reference sequence). This CDR3 is 15 amino acids long. The whole variable domain, remainder taken from reference TRBV19 and TRBJ1-1, is DGGITQSPKYLFRKEGQNVTLSCEQNLNHDAMYWYRQDPGQGLRLIYYSQIVNDFQKGDIAEGYSVSREKKESFPLTVTSAQKNPTAFYLCASSKREQGRAEAFFGQGTRLTVV.